A single sample is the source of the 22 T cell receptor beta chains below, sequenced in a study of Ad26.COV2.S vaccination and SARS-CoV-2 variants. Noted treatment: around 19 received Ad26.COV2.S at low or high dose, single or two shots; five or six received placebo; per-sample allocation not given. Each sample was drawn 63 days after the first injection (of vaccine or placebo). Assay used: immunoSEQ multiplex PCR; TCRdb lists only in-frame clones, some missing. The table has about 460,000 clones, roughly nine tenths seen once; the top ten hold over 1.5%. Sequences were derived from peripheral blood, sampled in a trial of Ad26.COV2.S vaccine versus placebo. All receptors derive from a person between 18 and 60 years old who received the Ad26.COV2.S COVID-19 vaccine or a placebo.

Points on this clone: The junction and the germline gene differ at one end; a read error may be behind it. This sequence joins TRBV12-3 or TRBV12-4 and TRBJ2-7; D is tentatively TRBD1 or TRBD2 (5 bases each). The CDR3 contains 11 residues. The CDR3 protein is CASSFGTGQSF. CDR3 sequence (DNA): TGTGCCAGCAGTTTCGGCACGGGGCAGAGCTTC.

This chain links TRBV15 with TRBJ1-3, with 7 bases that match TRBD1. This CDR3 spans 15 amino acids. V dropped 6 bases and J dropped 0; count of bases not matched to a gene: 5. Looked up from germline, CDR1 is LNHNV and CDR2 is YYDKDF (reference sequence). This CDR3 is CATRGTASSGNTIYF. In nucleotides, the CDR3 is TGTGCCACCAGGGGGACAGCCAGCTCTGGAAACACCATATATTTT.

The chain uses TRBV5-1 and TRBJ2-1, with 10 bases that match TRBD2. This CDR3 spans 17 amino acids. With V trimmed by 3 bases and J by 4 bases, 10 bases remained unmatched. Per the germline V gene, CDR1 is SGHRS and CDR2 is YFSETQ. The CDR3 region is CASSSYKTSGQYNEQFF. In DNA, the CDR3 is TGCGCCAGCAGCTCCTATAAGACTAGCGGGCAATACAATGAGCAGTTCTTC.

V usage is TRBV5-4 and J usage is TRBJ1-4; D perhaps matches TRBD1 (6 bases). Germline V lookup: CDR1 SGHNT, CDR2 YYREEE (reference sequence). The V end was cut by 3 bases, the J end by 8 bases, with 14 bases between. The CDR3 sequence is 14 residues long. This chain's CDR3 is CASSWRQDGEKLFF. CDR3 bases: TGTGCCAGCAGCTGGAGACAGGATGGAGAAAAACTGTTTTTT. The full variable domain, completed using reference TRBV5-4 and TRBJ1-4, is ETGVTQSPTHLIKTRGQQVTLRCSSQSGHNTVSWYQQALGQGPQFIFQYYREEENGRGNFPPRFSGLQFPNYSSELNVNALELDDSALYLCASSWRQDGEKLFFGSGTQLSVL.

J is TRBJ2-2 and V is TRBV18; weak D call: TRBD1 (6 bases). V was shortened by 4 bases and J by 3 bases, with 15 bases between the two germline ends. Germline V gene lookup returns CDR1 KGHSH and CDR2 LQKENI. There are 16 residues in the CDR3. DNA of the CDR3: TGTGCCAGCTCACTACAAGGGGGTAGTGACACCGGGGAGCTGTTTTTT. Its translation is CASSLQGGSDTGELFF.

The chain uses TRBV6-5 and TRBJ2-7; no reliable D call. V was cut by 2 bases and J by 2 bases, with 7 bases left in between. This CDR3 is built from 13 residues. From germline, CDR1 is MNHEY and CDR2 SVGAGI. CDR3 in amino acids: CASSYGVTYEQYF. The CDR3 DNA is TGTGCCAGCAGTTACGGCGTAACCTACGAGCAGTACTTC.

The chain links TRBV7-8 to TRBJ2-7; 7 nucleotides match TRBD1. Germline trimming cut 1 base from V and 0 bases from J; bases unmatched to any gene: 6. CDR3 length: 16 amino acids. The V gene's germline CDR1 is SGHVS and CDR2 FQNEAQ. The CDR3 sequence is CASSLVVTGSSYEQYF. CDR3 sequence (DNA): TGTGCCAGCAGCTTAGTAGTGACAGGGAGCTCCTACGAGCAGTACTTC.

The genes are TRBV2 and TRBJ2-1; the D call may be TRBD1 or TRBD2 (5 bases each). The CDR3 sequence is 15 residues long. V was cut by 5 bases and J by 4 bases, with 15 bases left in between. CDR1 is SNHLY and CDR2 is FYNNEI in the germline V gene. CDR3 nucleotides: TGTGCCAGCAGTCCGGGGCAGGTATCTTACAATGAGCAGTTCTTC. It translates to CASSPGQVSYNEQFF.

The chain employs TRBV5-6 and TRBJ1-5, with a possible D match to TRBD1 (5 bases). The CDR3 is 16 amino acids. Per the germline V gene, CDR1 is SGHDT and CDR2 is YYEEEE. V dropped 2 bases and J dropped 0 bases, with 12 bases sitting between them. The CDR3 loop is CASSLGTDLSNQPQHF. In DNA, the CDR3 is TGTGCCAGCAGCTTAGGGACCGATCTTAGCAATCAGCCCCAGCATTTT.

The chain carries TRBV3-1 (or the pseudogene TRBV3-2) and TRBJ2-3; 12 nucleotides match TRBD2. Germline CDR1 reads LGHDT; CDR2 reads YNNKEL (reference sequence). The CDR3 has 17 amino acids. V was clipped by 7 bases and J by 4 bases; unmatched bases: 12. CDR3 sequence (DNA): TGTGCCAGCACGTCTAGCGGGAGGGCCAGAGGGGCAGATACGCAGTATTTT. As protein: CASTSSGRARGADTQYF.

The chain recombines TRBV9 with TRBJ2-7; 9 nucleotides line up with TRBD2. Germline CDR1 is SGDLS and CDR2 is YYNGEE. The CDR3 extends over 14 amino acids. V lost 1 base to trimming and J lost 3 bases; unmatched junction nucleotides: 2. The DNA of the CDR3 is TGTGCCAGCAGCGTAAGCGGGGGGTACTACGAGCAGTACTTC. It encodes CASSVSGGYYEQYF.

The rearrangement joins TRBV27 to TRBJ2-1; D may correspond to TRBD1 or TRBD2 (6 bases each). Trimming took 6 bases from V and 10 from J, leaving 25 bases between them. Germline V gene data show CDR1 as MNHEY and CDR2 as SMNVEV (reference sequence). The CDR3 extends over 16 amino acids. The DNA for the CDR3 is TGTGCCAGCAGCAGGGGCCTGGGCGGGAATCTAGTCGAGCAGTTCTTC. Protein: CASSRGLGGNLVEQFF.

This clone was found once. The V call is TRBV7-9, the J call TRBJ2-5, with D possibly matching TRBD1 (7 bases). The germline V gene encodes CDR1 SEHNR and CDR2 FQNEAQ (reference sequence). The CDR3 spans 13 residues. V was cut by 5 bases and J by 3 bases, with 10 bases left in between. The CDR3 nucleotides are TGTGCCAGCAGCGGCAGGGGGGAAGAGACCCAGTACTTC. It encodes CASSGRGEETQYF.

The chain uses TRBV18 and TRBJ2-7; no reliable D call. The V and J ends lost 2 bases and 1 base respectively, with 9 bases between them. Germline CDR1 KGHSH, CDR2 LQKENI. The CDR3 has 14 amino acids. The CDR3 sequence: CASSPIPQSYEQYF. The DNA of the CDR3 is TGTGCCAGCTCACCAATCCCGCAATCCTACGAGCAGTACTTC.

The rearrangement uses TRBV19 and TRBJ2-7; D ambiguous. Trimming took 3 bases from V and 3 from J, leaving 9 bases between them. The CDR3 length is 13 residues. Germline CDR1 reads LNHDA; CDR2 reads SQIVND (reference sequence). CDR3 nucleotide sequence: TGTGCCAGTAGTATTAACAGCGACTACGAGCAGTACTTC. Its translation: CASSINSDYEQYF.

The chain uses TRBV15 and TRBJ2-3; 10 bases are shared with TRBD2. Germline lookup yields CDR1 LNHNV and CDR2 YYDKDF (reference sequence). This CDR3 is built from 15 residues. The ends lost 1 base at V and 5 bases at J; junction bases unmatched: 3. The CDR3 DNA sequence: TGTGCCACCAGCAGAGTACTAGCGGGAAAAGATACGCAGTATTTT. Amino acid sequence: CATSRVLAGKDTQYF.

The genes are TRBV4-3 and TRBJ1-4, with D perhaps matching TRBD1 (5 bases). V lost 0 bases to trimming and J lost 4 bases, with 12 bases between them. There are 16 residues in the CDR3. Germline V gene lookup returns CDR1 LGHNA and CDR2 YSLEER. The CDR3: CASSQERGRSNEKLFF. CDR3 bases: TGCGCCAGCAGCCAAGAAAGGGGACGTAGTAATGAAAAACTGTTTTTT.

This chain connects TRBV11-2 to TRBJ1-4; TRBD1 might be the D (6 bases). Germline V CDR1 and CDR2: SGHAT, FQNNGV. V lost 1 base and J 0 bases, leaving 15 bases between the germline ends. This CDR3 contains 18 residues. CDR3 nucleotide sequence: TGTGCCAGCAGCTTAGGGGGGCAGGCACTTTCAACTAATGAAAAACTGTTTTTT. The encoded protein is CASSLGGQALSTNEKLFF.

The chain has TRBV18 and TRBJ1-4; 8 positions match TRBD1. Germline assignment: CDR1 KGHSH and CDR2 LQKENI. V lost 0 bases to trimming and J lost 6 bases; unmatched junction nucleotides: 6. The CDR3 covers 16 residues. This CDR3 reads CASSPPSTGVYEKLFF. As DNA, the CDR3 is TGTGCCAGCTCACCACCGTCGACAGGGGTTTATGAAAAACTGTTTTTT.

The chain uses TRBV3-1 (or the pseudogene TRBV3-2) and TRBJ1-6, with a possible D match to TRBD1 (5 bases). This CDR3 contains 16 residues. The germline V gene has CDR1 LGHDT and CDR2 YNNKEL (reference sequence). Trimming stripped 0 bases from V and 4 bases from J, with 10 bases between. In nucleotides, the CDR3 is TGTGCCAGCAGCCAAGAAGTGGGACGGTATAATTCACCCCTCCACTTT. This codes for CASSQEVGRYNSPLHF.

This chain joins TRBV29-1 and TRBJ2-2; D not resolved. This CDR3 is built from 11 residues. The V gene's germline CDR1 is SQVTM and CDR2 ANQGSEA. V was cut by 5 bases and J by 6 bases, with 7 bases left in between. The CDR3 region is CSVYLAGELFF. DNA for the CDR3: TGCAGCGTTTATTTGGCCGGGGAGCTGTTTTTT.

This chain joins TRBV9 and TRBJ1-2, with 8 bases identical to TRBD1. Per germline, CDR1 SGDLS and CDR2 YYNGEE. J was trimmed by 5 bases and V by 3 bases; bases with no gene match: 9. This CDR3 comprises 15 residues. CDR3 in DNA: TGTGCCAGCAGCGCCCCGGGACAGGCAGGATATGGCTACACCTTC. Encoded protein: CASSAPGQAGYGYTF.